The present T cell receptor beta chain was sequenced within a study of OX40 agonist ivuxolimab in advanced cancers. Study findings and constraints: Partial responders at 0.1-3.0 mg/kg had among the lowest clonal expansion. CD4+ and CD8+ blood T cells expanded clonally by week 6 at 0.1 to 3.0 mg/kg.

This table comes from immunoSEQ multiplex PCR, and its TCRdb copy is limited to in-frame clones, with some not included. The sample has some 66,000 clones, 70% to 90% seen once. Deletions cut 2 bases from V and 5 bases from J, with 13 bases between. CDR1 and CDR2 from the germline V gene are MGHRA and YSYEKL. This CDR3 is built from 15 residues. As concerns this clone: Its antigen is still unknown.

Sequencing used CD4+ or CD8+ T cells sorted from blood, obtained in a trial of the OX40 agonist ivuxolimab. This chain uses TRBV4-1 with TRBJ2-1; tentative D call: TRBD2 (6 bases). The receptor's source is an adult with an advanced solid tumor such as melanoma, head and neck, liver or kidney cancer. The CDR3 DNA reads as TGCGCCAGCAGCCAATGGGGGGAGCGCCACAATGAGCAGTTCTTC. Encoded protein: CASSQWGERHNEQFF.